This T cell receptor (beta chain) was sequenced in a study of naive and memory T cell subsets. The beta constant-region primer was an equimolar mix of two oligonucleotides covering TRBC1 and TRBC2. Ligated cDNA was amplified by four rounds of PCR with nested alpha and beta constant-region primers and SP2. TCRdb analysed the UMI-ligation and nested PCR reads with MiXCR anew, one entry per CDR3 protein. This table holds under 150,000 distinct CDR3 sequences, approximately 20% found once. Sequential positive selection took CD4 T cells first, then CD8 T cells. Findings of the study overall: Over 85% of naive TCR sequences appeared only once, unlike memory subsets. A few larger clonotypes appeared in naive repertoires, especially CD8, possibly memory cells re-expressing CD45RA. Findings for naive and memory subsets could not be checked against ground truth.

Germline CDR1 SQVTM, CDR2 ANQGSEA. The CDR3 extends over 14 amino acids. V lost 3 bases and J lost 3; bases outside the gene matches: 7. This clonotype was observed a handful of times. Its antigen is currently unknown. The receptor's source is a human donor in good health. This sequence joins TRBV29-1 and TRBJ2-7; 8 bases match TRBD2. The sequencing sample was made of naive CD8+ T cells from blood. CDR3 bases: TGCAGCGTTGATCGGGAGGGGGGAAGCTACGAGCAGTACTTC. Residues: CSVDREGGSYEQYF.